This entry concerns a single T cell receptor beta chain. The junction departs from germline at one end; a sequencing error may be responsible. Before thyroid surgery, none of the patients had received any treatment. TCRdb re-called the PCR reads via MiXCR. The sample consists of around 21,000 clones, over 20% of them appearing once. Germline V gives CDR1 DFQATT, CDR2 SNEGSKA (reference sequence). This CDR3 has 11 residues. The sample comes from a study of metastatic and nonmetastatic thyroid tumors. The clonotype originates from a male donor with papillary thyroid cancer or a benign thyroid nodule (not recorded which). Some clones in this sample may be carry-over from other donors' samples. The chain has TRBV20-1 and TRBJ1-1; D gene unclear. Material: tumor tissue. The CDR3 DNA sequence: TGCAGTGCTAGAGATGTGCGTGAACCTTTCTTT. Protein sequence: CSARDVREPFF.